This T cell receptor (beta chain) appears in the sequencing data of a study of T cells after yellow fever vaccination. Study findings and constraints: FACS-sorted repertoires could harbor abundant contaminating bulk-population clonotypes. CD4 and CD8 compartments shared a small share of clonotypes.

This clonotype showed up many times. Antigen unknown. It was through 5'RACE template switching that TCR cDNA was made, with a universal primer site and UMIs added. Via MiXCR, TCRdb re-called the 5' RACE reads, giving one row per CDR3 protein. Among over 300,000 distinct CDR3 sequences listed, roughly 4% were seen once. The CDR3 runs to 14 residues. Germline CDR1 reads SGHAT; CDR2 reads FQNNGV. Deletions cut 5 bases from V and 9 bases from J, with 18 bases between. This specimen consisted of PBMCs, obtained on the day of the yellow fever booster vaccination. This clonotype originated in a man younger than 35 who received the YFV17D yellow fever vaccine. V is TRBV11-2 and J is TRBJ2-3; TRBD1 might be the D (5 bases). The CDR3 protein is CASSHSPTGDTQYF. Written as DNA, the CDR3 is TGTGCCAGCAGCCACAGTCCAACAGGAGACACGCAGTATTTT.